This T cell receptor (beta chain) was sequenced for a study of cytomegalovirus exposure and HLA in healthy donors. 13 Jbeta primers and 60 Vbeta primers were used for the PCR. Sequencing used immunoSEQ multiplex PCR; TCRdb keeps in-frame clones, though not all of them. This table holds about 160,000 clones, about four fifths found once. There are 14 residues in the CDR3. Germline CDR1 and CDR2: MNHNY and SVGAGI (reference sequence). V dropped 2 bases and J dropped 8 bases, with 15 bases sitting between them. The sample holds a few counts of this clone. Its antigen is still unknown. Study-level points and caveats: Previous analysis showed most TCR beta V segments were productive about 87% or about 30% of the time. Using a false discovery rate of 0.05, a later analysis showed that 16,951 TCR beta sequences were associated with HLA alleles.

This sequence was found in a man aged 45 to 65 in good health and CMV-seropositive. Sample: PBMCs. The chain carries TRBV6-6 and TRBJ1-2; possibly TRBD1 for D (5 bases). The CDR3 loop reads CASSYISGEEGYTF. The DNA for the CDR3 is TGTGCCAGCAGTTACATCTCGGGGGAGGAGGGCTACACCTTC.